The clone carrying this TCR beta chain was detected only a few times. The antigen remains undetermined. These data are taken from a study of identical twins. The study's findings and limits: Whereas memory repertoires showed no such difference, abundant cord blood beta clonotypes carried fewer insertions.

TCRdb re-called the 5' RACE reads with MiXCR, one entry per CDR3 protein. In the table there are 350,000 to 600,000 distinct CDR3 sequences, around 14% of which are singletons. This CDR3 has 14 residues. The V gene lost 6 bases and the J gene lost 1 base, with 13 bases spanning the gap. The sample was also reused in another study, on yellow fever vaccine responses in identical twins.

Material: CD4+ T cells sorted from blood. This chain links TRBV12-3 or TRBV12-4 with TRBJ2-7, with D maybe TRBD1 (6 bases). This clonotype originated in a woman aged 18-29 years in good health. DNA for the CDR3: TGTGCCAGCAGAAGAGGGGGTGGTTCCTACGAGCAGTACTTC. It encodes CASRRGGGSYEQYF.